These 31 T cell receptor beta chains share one sample of origin, sequenced in a study of glioma-infiltrating T cells after dendritic cell vaccination. Repertoires were generated with immunoSEQ multiplex PCR, while TCRdb's copy carries only in-frame clones and drops some. The data contain roughly 100,000 clones, roughly 80% of them seen just once; the ten biggest clones take up 10% to 15%. Source: blood, taken before dendritic cell vaccination. Receptors were obtained from a human donor with glioblastoma.

For the CDR3, the DNA is TGTGCCAGTAGATTCGGGCAGGGAAGGGACTATGGCTACACCTTC. It specifies CASRFGQGRDYGYTF. The chain joins TRBV19 to TRBJ1-2, with D perhaps matching TRBD1 (5 bases). Germline values: CDR1 LNHDA, CDR2 SQIVND (reference sequence). Deletions cut 6 bases from V and 3 bases from J, with 17 bases between. The CDR3 extends over 15 amino acids.

The chain is built from TRBV11-2 and TRBJ1-4; D is ambiguous. The germline V and J ends were trimmed by 1 base and 8 bases, with 8 bases remaining between them. The length of the CDR3 is 13 residues. The germline CDR1 and CDR2 sequences are SGHAT and FQNNGV. CDR3 nucleotides: TGTGCCAGCAGCTTAGGTCCCTACGAAAAACTGTTTTTT. It specifies CASSLGPYEKLFF.

The V and J genes are TRBV6-5 and TRBJ2-3, with 7 bases identical to TRBD1. Per germline, CDR1 MNHEY and CDR2 SVGAGI. The CDR3 is 15 residues long. V was pared by 0 bases and J by 4 bases, with 4 bases of the junction left unmatched. For the CDR3, the DNA is TGTGCCAGCAGTTACTCGGGGACAGAGGCAGATACGCAGTATTTT. Translated, it gives CASSYSGTEADTQYF.

Concerning this clone: At one end, the junction sequence differs from germline, possibly due to a read error. The rearrangement links TRBV5-1 to TRBJ2-3, with D maybe TRBD1 (6 bases). Germline V gene lookup returns CDR1 SGHRS and CDR2 YFSETQ. This CDR3 is 13 amino acids long. The CDR3, as DNA: TGCGCCAGCAGGTTGGGACAAACAGATACGCAGTATTTT. Translated, it gives CASRLGQTDTQYF. Filled out from reference TRBV5-1 and TRBJ2-3, the complete variable domain reads KAGVTQTPRYLIKTRGQQVTLSCSPISGHRSVSWYQQTPGQGLQFLFEYFSETQRNKGNFPGRFSGRQFSNSRSEMNVSTLELGDSALYLCASRLGQTDTQYFGPGTRLTVL.

The V and J genes are TRBV19 and TRBJ2-7, with TRBD1 matching over 8 bases. The ends lost 8 bases at V and 0 bases at J; junction bases unmatched: 9. CDR1 is LNHDA and CDR2 is SQIVND in the germline V gene (reference sequence). The CDR3 runs 15 residues. The CDR3 sequence is CASAEVGQGSYEQYF. The CDR3 DNA sequence: TGTGCCAGTGCAGAGGTCGGACAGGGCTCCTACGAGCAGTACTTC.

This chain links TRBV19 with TRBJ2-2; possibly TRBD1 for D (5 bases). This CDR3 has 15 residues. Trimming shortened V by 3 bases and J by 6 bases, and 14 bases separated the two germline ends. Germline CDR1 is LNHDA and CDR2 is SQIVND (reference sequence). The CDR3 reads CASSITPIGAGELFF. CDR3 nucleotide sequence: TGTGCCAGTAGTATCACACCGATAGGGGCCGGGGAGCTGTTTTTT.

The rearrangement links TRBV2 to TRBJ2-7; TRBD1 aligns across 8 bases. The CDR3 extends over 15 amino acids. The trim removed 6 bases at V and 1 base at J, leaving 8 bases unmatched. Looked up from germline, CDR1 is SNHLY and CDR2 is FYNNEI. CDR3 coding DNA: TGTGCCAGCAGCTTGCCGACAGGGGTATCCTACGAGCAGTACTTC. Its protein product is CASSLPTGVSYEQYF.

This clone was observed a single time. The genes are TRBV7-8 and TRBJ2-1, with TRBD2 matching 11 bases. This CDR3 has 15 residues. V was clipped by 4 bases and J by 6 bases; unmatched bases: 5. Germline CDR1 and CDR2: SGHVS and FQNEAQ. CDR3 bases: TGTGCCAGCAGCTCACTAGCGGGGGTCTCCAATGAGCAGTTCTTC. Amino acid sequence: CASSSLAGVSNEQFF.

The V and J genes are TRBV4-1 and TRBJ1-2; 8 bases align to TRBD1. V was clipped by 2 bases and J by 1 base; unmatched bases: 3. This CDR3 has 15 residues. Germline CDR1 and CDR2: MGHRA and YSYEKL. The CDR3 nucleotides read TGCGCCAGCAGCCAACACAGGGGGGGTAACTATGGCTACACCTTC. Amino acid sequence: CASSQHRGGNYGYTF.

The chain has TRBV11-3 and TRBJ1-4, with D unresolved. The V end lost 5 bases, the J end lost 4 bases, and 20 bases lay between the germline ends. This CDR3 has 17 residues. Germline V CDR1 and CDR2: SGHNT, YENEEA. The CDR3 sequence: CASSPNSRQVLNEKLFF. CDR3 DNA sequence: TGTGCCAGCAGCCCTAATTCACGGCAGGTCCTTAATGAAAAACTGTTTTTT.

The chain is built from TRBV7-2 and TRBJ1-2; D may be TRBD1 (5 bases). The CDR3 length is 16 residues. Trimming shortened V by 1 base and J by 2 bases, and 14 bases separated the two germline ends. Germline CDR1 and CDR2: SGHTA and FQGNSA. Written as DNA, the CDR3 is TGTGCCAGCAGCTTAGGGGGCTCGGGGGTGAACTATGGCTACACCTTC. Amino acid sequence: CASSLGGSGVNYGYTF.

The V call is TRBV4-1, the J call TRBJ1-6; the D gene is possibly TRBD1 (5 bases). V was clipped by 0 bases and J by 7 bases, with 13 bases between them. Germline lookup yields CDR1 MGHRA and CDR2 YSYEKL. CDR3 length: 16 residues. The CDR3 bases are TGCGCCAGCAGCCAAGATAAAAGGGGACTCAATTCACCCCTCCACTTT. It specifies CASSQDKRGLNSPLHF.

The rearrangement uses TRBV7-8 and TRBJ1-3; D unresolved. Per germline, CDR1 SGHVS and CDR2 FQNEAQ. The CDR3 spans 15 residues. V was cut by 3 bases and J by 0 bases, with 9 bases left in between. CDR3 sequence reads: CASSFNLFSGNTIYF. CDR3 coding DNA: TGTGCCAGCAGCTTTAATCTGTTCTCTGGAAACACCATATATTTT.

This clone was seen a few times. The chain couples TRBV28 to TRBJ1-4; no clear D. The CDR3 covers 16 residues. V gave up 5 bases and J gave up 8 bases, with 21 bases separating them. Germline CDR1 is MDHEN and CDR2 is SYDVKM. The CDR3 region has the DNA TGTGCCAGCAGTCCCGTCACGACGGCCGGGAACGAAAAACTGTTTTTT. It specifies CASSPVTTAGNEKLFF. Based on the CDR3 plus reference TRBV28 and TRBJ1-4, the full variable domain is DVKVTQSSRYLVKRTGEKVFLECVQDMDHENMFWYRQDPGLGLRLIYFSYDVKMKEKGDIPEGYSVSREKKERFSLILESASTNQTSMYLCASSPVTTAGNEKLFFGSGTQLSVL.

In its sample, this clone ranks as medium-sized. The genes are TRBV2 and TRBJ1-5; D uncertain. The CDR3 is 14 residues long. Looked up from germline, CDR1 is SNHLY and CDR2 is FYNNEI. V lost 5 bases to trimming and J lost 0 bases, with 8 bases between them. For the CDR3, the DNA is TGTGCCAGCAGTAATGCCTATAGCAATCAGCCCCAGCATTTT. The encoded protein is CASSNAYSNQPQHF.

The chain employs TRBV5-1 and TRBJ1-4, with a possible D match to TRBD1 (6 bases). CDR3 length: 15 residues. Germline V gives CDR1 SGHRS, CDR2 YFSETQ. The ends were cut back, 4 bases at V and 2 bases at J, with 12 bases in the middle. The CDR3: CASSPTGLTNEKLFF. Here the CDR3 DNA reads TGCGCCAGCAGCCCCACAGGGTTGACTAATGAAAAACTGTTTTTT.

The chain couples TRBV4-1 to TRBJ1-5; D gene ambiguous. Germline CDR1 MGHRA, CDR2 YSYEKL. V lost 4 bases and J 0 bases, leaving 7 bases between the germline ends. The CDR3 totals 14 residues. The CDR3 loop is CASSPGFSNQPQHF. The CDR3 coding sequence is TGCGCCAGCAGCCCCGGTTTTAGCAATCAGCCCCAGCATTTT.

The chain couples TRBV5-4 to TRBJ1-2; D is undetermined. Trimming left V 2 bases short and J 4 bases short, with 30 bases between. Germline CDR1 reads SGHNT; CDR2 reads YYREEE (reference sequence). The CDR3 runs to 20 residues. The CDR3 DNA follows: TGTGCCAGCAGCTTAAATCCTCGCCGACGGGGAAACTCACCGCGCTATGGCTACACCTTC. As protein: CASSLNPRRRGNSPRYGYTF.

The rearrangement uses TRBV5-1 and TRBJ1-4; no firm D call. CDR1 is SGHRS and CDR2 is YFSETQ in the germline V gene. Trimming pared 2 bases from V and 5 bases from J, leaving 13 bases between. The CDR3 sequence is 15 residues long. The CDR3 sequence is CASSFSGELNEKLFF. Here the CDR3 DNA reads TGCGCCAGCAGCTTTTCTGGAGAGCTGAATGAAAAACTGTTTTTT.

The chain has TRBV15 and TRBJ1-1; perhaps TRBD1 as D (6 bases). Germline V gene lookup returns CDR1 LNHNV and CDR2 YYDKDF (reference sequence). CDR3 length: 15 amino acids. Deletions cut 5 bases from V and 4 bases from J, with 17 bases between. CDR3 region: CATSHPGGAGTEAFF. Written as DNA, the CDR3 is TGTGCCACCAGCCACCCGGGGGGGGCTGGCACTGAAGCTTTCTTT. The full variable domain, with the rest looked up from reference TRBV15 and TRBJ1-1, is DAMVIQNPRYQVTQFGKPVTLSCSQTLNHNVMYWYQQKSSQAPKLLFHYYDKDFNNEADTPDNFQSRRPNTSFCFLDIRSPGLGDTAMYLCATSHPGGAGTEAFFGQGTRLTVV.

The chain couples TRBV7-3 to TRBJ2-3; TRBD2 matches at 14 bases. This CDR3 has 16 residues. Germline CDR1 SGHTA, CDR2 FQGTGA. V gave up 6 bases and J gave up 5 bases; unmatched junction bases: 7. The CDR3 here is CASSLTSGGALDTQYF. The CDR3 DNA follows: TGTGCCAGCAGTCTGACTAGCGGGGGGGCCTTAGATACGCAGTATTTT. Complete variable domain (other parts from reference TRBV7-3 and TRBJ2-3): GAGVSQTPSNKVTEKGKYVELRCDPISGHTALYWYRQSLGQGPEFLIYFQGTGAADDSGLPNDRFFAVRPEGSVSTLKIQRTERGDSAVYLCASSLTSGGALDTQYFGPGTRLTVL.

The V and J genes are TRBV9 and TRBJ2-7; 10 bases are shared with TRBD2. Germline V gene sequence: CDR1 SGDLS, CDR2 YYNGEE. J lost 3 bases, V lost 0 bases, and 3 bases had no gene match. CDR3 size: 15 residues. The CDR3 nucleotides read TGTGCCAGCAGCGTAGAAGCGGGGGGGCGCTACGAGCAGTACTTC. Residues: CASSVEAGGRYEQYF. Using reference TRBV9 and TRBJ2-7 for the parts outside the CDR3, the full variable domain is DSGVTQTPKHLITATGQRVTLRCSPRSGDLSVYWYQQSLDQGLQFLIQYYNGEERAKGNILERFSAQQFPDLHSELNLSSLELGDSALYFCASSVEAGGRYEQYFGPGTRLTVT.

This clone was observed a few times. The chain employs TRBV6-4 and TRBJ2-2; possible D gene TRBD2, 5 bases. The CDR3 has 13 amino acids. Germline CDR1 reads MRHNA; CDR2 reads SNTAGT. V shed 3 bases and J shed 7 bases, with 9 bases lying between them. The CDR3 sequence is CASSERENGELFF. The CDR3 bases are TGTGCCAGCAGTGAAAGGGAGAACGGGGAGCTGTTTTTT.

The rearrangement uses TRBV9 and TRBJ2-3, with D tentatively TRBD2 (7 bases). V was trimmed by 7 bases and J by 5 bases, leaving 17 bases between them. This CDR3 contains 14 residues. Germline loops: CDR1 SGDLS, CDR2 YYNGEE. CDR3 in DNA: TGTGCCAGCGCCCAGTTGAGGGGGGGAGATACGCAGTATTTT. It encodes CASAQLRGGDTQYF.

The chain is built from TRBV29-1 and TRBJ2-1, with TRBD2 matching over 7 bases. Trimming took 5 bases from V and 4 from J; bases not matched to a gene: 2. This CDR3 comprises 12 residues. The germline CDR1 and CDR2 sequences are SQVTM and ANQGSEA. CDR3 amino acids: CSVLGGYNEQFF. DNA of the CDR3: TGCAGCGTTCTGGGGGGGTACAATGAGCAGTTCTTC.

The chain joins TRBV4-1 to TRBJ1-2, with D possibly TRBD1 on 6 matching bases. CDR1 is MGHRA, CDR2 YSYEKL, per germline. V lost 0 bases and J 8 bases, leaving 16 bases between the germline ends. The CDR3 is 15 residues long. The CDR3 nucleotides are TGCGCCAGCAGCCAAGATGGAACAGGGAGGGGCGGCTACACCTTC. Protein product: CASSQDGTGRGGYTF.

For this clone: At one boundary the junction diverges from the germline segment, which might be a read error. The chain combines TRBV7-9 with TRBJ2-7, with 8 bases aligning to TRBD1. The CDR3 covers 16 residues. Germline values: CDR1 SEHNR, CDR2 FQNEAQ (reference sequence). The CDR3 region is CASSQDRGGSSYEQYF. CDR3 DNA sequence: TGCGCCAGCAGCCAAGACAGGGGCGGAAGCTCCTACGAGCAGTACTTC.

The V gene is TRBV7-2, the J gene TRBJ2-1; D unresolved. This CDR3 comprises 12 residues. The V gene lost 1 base and the J gene lost 7 bases, with 5 bases spanning the gap. The germline gives CDR1 SGHTA, CDR2 FQGNSA. The DNA of the CDR3 is TGTGCCAGCAGCTTAGTTTCAAATGAGCAGTTCTTC. Translating gives CASSLVSNEQFF.

This clone was found once. The rearrangement links TRBV30 to TRBJ1-4; D gene unclear. V was shortened by 1 base and J by 15 bases, with 12 bases between the two germline ends. CDR3 length: 11 residues. Germline loops: CDR1 GTSNPN, CDR2 SVGIG (reference sequence). The CDR3 DNA sequence: TGTGCCTGGAGTGAATCGAACGCTATGTTTTTT. Translation gives CAWSESNAMFF.

The chain carries TRBV7-9 and TRBJ2-1, with D uncertain. The germline V gene has CDR1 SEHNR and CDR2 FQNEAQ (reference sequence). The CDR3 totals 14 residues. The germline V and J ends were trimmed by 1 base and 5 bases, with 9 bases remaining between them. In DNA, the CDR3 is TGTGCCAGCAGCTTAGATTCGGTCGACAATGAGCAGTTCTTC. It yields the protein CASSLDSVDNEQFF.

The J gene is TRBJ1-1, the V gene TRBV19; TRBD1 might be the D (5 bases). The CDR3 totals 14 residues. CDR1 is LNHDA, CDR2 SQIVND, per germline (reference sequence). V gave up 5 bases and J gave up 5 bases, with 15 bases separating them. The CDR3 here is CASSSQGVGTEAFF. Here the CDR3 DNA reads TGTGCCAGTAGTTCGCAGGGTGTAGGGACTGAAGCTTTCTTT.